The next 27 T cell receptor beta chains were all read from a single sample in a study of blood T cell repertoires in COVID-19. This table comes from immunoSEQ multiplex PCR, and its TCRdb copy is limited to in-frame clones, with some not included. The sample includes 30,000 to 40,000 clones, roughly 80% of them seen just once. Sequences were obtained from peripheral blood. Receptors were obtained from a man in his sixties with COVID-19, enrolled during active disease.

The chain joins TRBV2 to TRBJ1-4; D gene unclear. The CDR3 length is 14 residues. The V and J ends lost 8 bases and 4 bases respectively, with 14 bases between them. CDR1 and CDR2 (germline): SNHLY, FYNNEI. CDR3 region: CASAAGRFNEKLFF. The CDR3 nucleotides read TGTGCCAGCGCGGCCGGGAGATTTAATGAAAAACTGTTTTTT.

The gene calls are TRBV3-1 (or the pseudogene TRBV3-2) and TRBJ2-7; 9 bases align to TRBD1. V was pared by 5 bases and J by 5 bases, with 7 bases of the junction left unmatched. CDR1 and CDR2 (germline): LGHDT, YNNKEL (reference sequence). The CDR3 extends over 14 amino acids. CDR3 protein: CASSWSGTGNEQYF. CDR3 DNA: TGTGCCAGCAGCTGGAGTGGGACAGGGAACGAGCAGTACTTC.

The V call is TRBV5-4, the J call TRBJ2-6; D is unresolved. The CDR3 contains 16 residues. V was cut by 4 bases and J by 0 bases, with 11 bases left in between. In germline, CDR1 is SGHNT, CDR2 YYREEE (reference sequence). The CDR3 loop is CASSLEALSGANVLTF. DNA of the CDR3: TGTGCCAGCAGCCTTGAAGCCCTCTCTGGGGCCAACGTCCTGACTTTC.

This chain connects TRBV2 to TRBJ1-5, with D unresolved. Trimming took off 3 bases at V and 7 bases at J, with 10 bases between the two ends. The germline gives CDR1 SNHLY, CDR2 FYNNEI. This CDR3 contains 13 residues. The CDR3 bases are TGTGCCAGCAGTGATGCGGGCGGCCAGCCCCAGCATTTT. It codes for CASSDAGGQPQHF.

V and J are TRBV19 and TRBJ2-5, with 11 positions matching TRBD2. Per the germline V gene, CDR1 is LNHDA and CDR2 is SQIVND (reference sequence). V gave up 3 bases and J gave up 2 bases; unmatched junction bases: 5. The CDR3 contains 16 residues. The CDR3 nucleotides are TGTGCCAGTAGTATTGGGACTAGCGGAAAACAAGAGACCCAGTACTTC. Its translation is CASSIGTSGKQETQYF.

This clone was seen more than once but under ten times. The chain has TRBV4-2 and TRBJ1-2; D gene ambiguous. V lost 0 bases to trimming and J lost 3 bases, with 8 bases between them. Germline-derived CDR1 and CDR2 are LGHNA and YNFKEQ. The CDR3 runs 14 residues. CDR3 in DNA: TGTGCCAGCAGCCAAGAAGCGGCGGACTATGGCTACACCTTC. It encodes CASSQEAADYGYTF.

V and J are TRBV5-1 and TRBJ2-1, with a tentative D call TRBD2 (6 bases). The length of the CDR3 is 16 residues. Trimming pared 2 bases from V and 5 bases from J, leaving 17 bases between. Germline V CDR1 and CDR2: SGHRS, YFSETQ. CDR3 bases: TGCGCCAGCAGCTTCCGACCGGGACTCCGAAACAATGAGCAGTTCTTC. It yields the protein CASSFRPGLRNNEQFF. The variable domain in full, with the rest retrieved from reference TRBV5-1 and TRBJ2-1, is KAGVTQTPRYLIKTRGQQVTLSCSPISGHRSVSWYQQTPGQGLQFLFEYFSETQRNKGNFPGRFSGRQFSNSRSEMNVSTLELGDSALYLCASSFRPGLRNNEQFFGPGTRLTVL.

This chain uses TRBV14 with TRBJ1-1; 8 positions agree with TRBD1. CDR1 is SGHDN, CDR2 FVKESK, per germline. Trimming took 5 bases from V and 1 from J; bases not matched to a gene: 6. The CDR3 runs 15 residues. CDR3 in DNA: TGTGCCAGCAGCTCTCGGACAGGGTGGAACACTGAAGCTTTCTTT. Its translation is CASSSRTGWNTEAFF.

The chain employs TRBV5-5 and TRBJ2-7, with TRBD2 as a possible D gene (6 bases). V was clipped by 0 bases and J by 5 bases, with 18 bases between them. CDR1 is SGHKS and CDR2 is YYEKEE in the germline V gene (reference sequence). This CDR3 has 16 amino acids. Written as DNA, the CDR3 is TGTGCCAGCAGCTTGGTAGGGAGGCCGGCTATTGACGAGCAGTACTTC. Its protein product is CASSLVGRPAIDEQYF.

The chain joins TRBV24-1 to TRBJ1-5; TRBD1 matches 7 bases. Losses at the gene ends were 4 bases for V and 5 bases for J; bases not matched to a gene: 4. CDR1 KGHDR and CDR2 SFDVKD come from the germline V gene. CDR3 size: 14 residues. As DNA, the CDR3 is TGTGCCACCAGTGAGTCCGGACAGGATCAGCCCCAGCATTTT. Its translation: CATSESGQDQPQHF.

This chain joins TRBV2 and TRBJ2-7, with TRBD1 identical over 7 bases. The CDR3 sequence is 17 residues long. Germline V gives CDR1 SNHLY, CDR2 FYNNEI. The V and J ends lost 4 bases and 0 bases, in that order; junction bases with no gene match: 12. The CDR3 DNA is TGTGCCAGCAGTGGAGAAAGGACAGGCTATAGCTCCTACGAGCAGTACTTC. Residues: CASSGERTGYSSYEQYF. The full variable domain, its missing parts supplied by reference TRBV2 and TRBJ2-7, is EPEVTQTPSHQVTQMGQEVILRCVPISNHLYFYWYRQILGQKVEFLVSFYNNEISEKSEIFDDQFSVERPDGSNFTLKIRSTKLEDSAMYFCASSGERTGYSSYEQYFGPGTRLTVT.

This chain links TRBV19 with TRBJ1-5; no definite D call. This CDR3 contains 16 residues. Per the germline V gene, CDR1 is LNHDA and CDR2 is SQIVND (reference sequence). The V end was cut by 4 bases, the J end by 0 bases, with 13 bases between. DNA of the CDR3: TGTGCCAGTAGTACTGTAGTTACGAATAGCAATCAGCCCCAGCATTTT. Protein product: CASSTVVTNSNQPQHF.

V usage is TRBV30 and J usage is TRBJ2-2, with D hard to call. The CDR3 length is 12 residues. V gave up 0 bases and J gave up 6 bases, with 5 bases separating them. The germline CDR1 and CDR2 sequences are GTSNPN and SVGIG (reference sequence). Written as DNA, the CDR3 is TGTGCCTGGAGTGTTTCCTCCGGGGAGCTGTTTTTT. Translation gives CAWSVSSGELFF.

The chain joins TRBV24-1 to TRBJ2-5; the D is unclear. The CDR3 has 13 amino acids. Germline V gene data show CDR1 as KGHDR and CDR2 as SFDVKD. Trimming removed 6 bases from V and 5 bases from J, with 12 bases in between. Here the CDR3 reads CATSSPPVETQYF. DNA for the CDR3: TGTGCCACCAGTAGTCCGCCGGTGGAGACCCAGTACTTC.

CDR3 in DNA: TGTGCCAGCAGCGGGACAGGGGACACTGAAGCTTTCTTT. Its translation: CASSGTGDTEAFF. The chain combines TRBV3-1 (or the pseudogene TRBV3-2) with TRBJ1-1, with 10 bases that match TRBD1. Germline V gene sequence: CDR1 LGHDT, CDR2 YNNKEL (reference sequence). Trimming took 5 bases from V and 3 from J; bases not matched to a gene: 0. The CDR3 spans 13 residues.

The chain uses TRBV10-2 and TRBJ2-6; 10 nucleotides agree with TRBD2. Germline CDR1 and CDR2: WSHSY and SAAADI. The CDR3 has 18 residues. The V gene end was trimmed by 6 bases and the J gene end by 1 base; junction bases not matched to a gene: 9. CDR3 sequence: CASRGRLAGDSGANVLTF. The DNA of the CDR3 is TGCGCCAGCAGGGGAAGGCTAGCGGGAGATTCTGGGGCCAACGTCCTGACTTTC.

The gene calls are TRBV6-4 and TRBJ1-4; D uncertain. Per germline, CDR1 MRHNA and CDR2 SNTAGT. V was clipped by 6 bases and J by 4 bases, with 9 bases between them. The CDR3 is 13 residues long. The CDR3 sequence: CASSREYNEKLFF. For the CDR3, the DNA is TGTGCCAGCAGCCGGGAGTATAATGAAAAACTGTTTTTT.

The V call is TRBV6-4, the J call TRBJ1-6; no clear D gene. Germline-derived CDR1 and CDR2 are MRHNA and SNTAGT. Trimming cost V 0 bases and J 9 bases, with 12 bases left between them. The CDR3 is 15 amino acids. The DNA for the CDR3 is TGTGCCAGCAGTGACTCGAACTCGGGGAGTTCACCCCTCCACTTT. This encodes CASSDSNSGSSPLHF.

The V call is TRBV10-3, the J call TRBJ1-1, with D maybe TRBD1 (5 bases). CDR1 is ENHRY, CDR2 SYGVKD, per germline. V was cut by 6 bases and J by 2 bases, with 19 bases left in between. The CDR3 has 16 residues. CDR3 sequence reads: CAIRGQSRGVNTEAFF. CDR3 nucleotide sequence: TGTGCCATCAGAGGCCAGTCACGGGGGGTTAACACTGAAGCTTTCTTT.

The chain couples TRBV6-2 or TRBV6-3 to TRBJ1-2; D remains ambiguous. This CDR3 contains 14 residues. V lost 4 bases and J 7 bases, leaving 16 bases between the germline ends. Germline lookup yields CDR1 MNHEY and CDR2 SVGEGT. The CDR3 bases are TGTGCCAGCAGTTCTAATAGCCGCCGCGGTGGCTACACCTTC. It is translated as CASSSNSRRGGYTF.

The chain carries TRBV28 and TRBJ1-4; 11 bases line up with TRBD1. V shed 7 bases, J shed 13 bases, and the junction held 5 bases outside the gene matches. CDR3 length: 12 residues. The germline CDR1 and CDR2 sequences are MDHEN and SYDVKM. The CDR3 nucleotides read TGTGCCAGCACGGGACAGGGGGACGCACTGTTTTTT. This encodes CASTGQGDALFF.

J is TRBJ1-1 and V is TRBV2, with D uncertain. CDR3 size: 13 residues. Germline V gene sequence: CDR1 SNHLY, CDR2 FYNNEI. The V and J ends lost 8 bases and 4 bases respectively, with 14 bases between them. CDR3 region: CASARVVGTEAFF. The DNA of the CDR3 is TGTGCCAGCGCGAGGGTGGTTGGCACTGAAGCTTTCTTT.

The chain joins TRBV19 to TRBJ1-2, with D possibly TRBD1 on 5 matching bases. CDR3 size: 14 residues. Germline values: CDR1 LNHDA, CDR2 SQIVND (reference sequence). Trimming removed 4 bases at V and 2 bases at J, with 11 bases between. The CDR3: CASSTTTANYGYTF. The CDR3 DNA reads TGTGCCAGTAGTACAACGACAGCAAACTATGGCTACACCTTC. The variable domain in full, with the rest retrieved from reference TRBV19 and TRBJ1-2, is DGGITQSPKYLFRKEGQNVTLSCEQNLNHDAMYWYRQDPGQGLRLIYYSQIVNDFQKGDIAEGYSVSREKKESFPLTVTSAQKNPTAFYLCASSTTTANYGYTFGSGTRLTVV.

This rearrangement joins TRBV6-2 or TRBV6-3 to TRBJ2-2; D remains ambiguous. CDR3 length: 14 residues. CDR1 MNHEY and CDR2 SVGEGT come from the germline V gene. The V end was cut by 4 bases, the J end by 0 bases, with 6 bases between. The CDR3 DNA is TGTGCCAGCAGTTCTTCCGCGAACACCGGGGAGCTGTTTTTT. Amino acids: CASSSSANTGELFF.

The chain has TRBV12-3 or TRBV12-4 and TRBJ1-2; TRBD1 matches at 8 bases. With 6 bases clipped from V and 6 bases from J, the junction kept 6 bases outside the gene matches. The CDR3 has 13 residues. The DNA for the CDR3 is TGTGCCAGCAGCCCCGGGACAGGCCATGGCTACACCTTC. Amino acid sequence: CASSPGTGHGYTF.

This chain joins TRBV5-1 and TRBJ1-2; tentatively, D is TRBD1 (5 bases). From germline, CDR1 is SGHRS and CDR2 YFSETQ. Trimming stripped 4 bases from V and 2 bases from J, with 18 bases between. The CDR3 consists of 16 residues. The CDR3 sequence is CASSLDVGLGNYGYTF. Here the CDR3 DNA reads TGCGCCAGCAGCCTGGATGTGGGACTCGGAAACTATGGCTACACCTTC.

The chain is built from TRBV9 and TRBJ2-7; D is perhaps TRBD1 (6 bases). Trimming took off 4 bases at V and 0 bases at J, with 11 bases between the two ends. Germline V gene lookup returns CDR1 SGDLS and CDR2 YYNGEE. The CDR3 sequence is 14 residues long. CDR3 in amino acids: CASSPWDTSYEQYF. CDR3 sequence (DNA): TGTGCCAGCAGCCCCTGGGACACCTCCTACGAGCAGTACTTC.